What follows are 15 T cell receptor beta chains derived from one specimen sequenced in a study of patients and donors after allogeneic stem cell transplantation. MiXCR, run by TCRdb on the RT-PCR reads, gives a single entry per CDR3 protein. In the table there are about 87,000 distinct CDR3 sequences, less than 5% of which are singletons. The specimen was blood, either unsorted or a sorted T cell fraction (not recorded which). These receptors were collected from a human donor who was either an allogeneic HSCT recipient or a stem cell or donor lymphocyte infusion donor (not recorded which). It is not recorded whose cells these are; they may come from a transplant donor.

This clonotype was counted between two and nine times. The chain links TRBV28 to TRBJ1-4, with D tentatively TRBD1 (6 bases). The CDR3 runs to 14 residues. V was clipped by 6 bases and J by 5 bases, with 13 bases between them. Germline V CDR1 and CDR2: MDHEN, SYDVKM. The CDR3 loop reads CASRSGQYNEKLFF. DNA for the CDR3: TGTGCCAGCAGAAGCGGACAGTACAATGAAAAACTGTTTTTT.

This clonotype was picked up many times. This chain uses TRBV21-1 with TRBJ1-2; the table's D call TRBD1 went unverified against the DNA. TRBV21-1 is a recognized pseudogene. This CDR3 region has 17 residues. CDR3 region: CASSKEGRDREHYGYTF. The CDR3 DNA reads as TGTGCCAGCAGCAAAGAGGGGCGGGACAGGGAGCACTATGGCTACACCTTC.

This clonotype is medium-sized (0.01 to 0.1%) by share. In nucleotides, the CDR3 is TGTGCCACCACCACAGGGGATAGCAATCAGCCCCAGCATTTT. It yields the protein CATTTGDSNQPQHF. The chain combines TRBV12-3 or TRBV12-4 with TRBJ1-5; the match to TRBD1 covers 7 bases. This CDR3 comprises 14 residues. J lost 0 bases, V lost 10 bases, and 6 bases had no gene match.

A few counts support this clonotype. V usage is TRBV11-3 and J usage is TRBJ2-7; 10 positions match TRBD1. Germline V lookup: CDR1 SGHNT, CDR2 YENEEA. The CDR3 totals 15 residues. Unmatched junction bases numbered 6, after V lost 5 bases and J lost 2 bases. CDR3 loop: CASSLRDRGPYEQYF. The CDR3 nucleotides read TGTGCCAGCAGCCTCCGGGACAGGGGCCCCTACGAGCAGTACTTC.

This clonotype occurred many times. The chain carries TRBV28 and TRBJ1-1, with 7 bases aligning to TRBD1. V shed 5 bases and J 1 base; nucleotides not matched to a gene: 4. The CDR3 spans 14 residues. Germline CDR1 MDHEN, CDR2 SYDVKM. In DNA form, the CDR3 reads TGTGCCAGCAGTCAGGGGGTGGGGAACACTGAAGCTTTCTTT. As protein: CASSQGVGNTEAFF.

This clonotype was found many times. The genes are TRBV4-2 and TRBJ2-1; the match to TRBD2 covers 9 bases. The V and J ends lost 2 bases and 0 bases, in that order; junction bases with no gene match: 5. The germline V gene encodes CDR1 LGHNA and CDR2 YNFKEQ. CDR3 length: 17 amino acids. In DNA, the CDR3 is TGTGCCAGCAGCCAATGGGGTAGCGGGAGCTCCTACAATGAGCAGTTCTTC. Its translation is CASSQWGSGSSYNEQFF.

The sample holds many counts of this clonotype. This sequence joins TRBV28 and TRBJ1-5; D is perhaps TRBD1 (6 bases). Germline assignment: CDR1 MDHEN and CDR2 SYDVKM. V lost 4 bases and J 4 bases, leaving 14 bases between the germline ends. The CDR3 covers 15 residues. CDR3 sequence reads: CASSSNRAGNQPQHF. The CDR3 nucleotides are TGTGCCAGCAGTTCTAACAGGGCCGGTAATCAGCCCCAGCATTTT. The full variable domain, with the rest looked up from reference TRBV28 and TRBJ1-5, is DVKVTQSSRYLVKRTGEKVFLECVQDMDHENMFWYRQDPGLGLRLIYFSYDVKMKEKGDIPEGYSVSREKKERFSLILESASTNQTSMYLCASSSNRAGNQPQHFGDGTRLSIL.

This clonotype was observed a handful of times. The chain recombines TRBV12-3 or TRBV12-4 with TRBJ1-4, with unresolved D. This CDR3 has 17 residues. Trimming shortened V by 7 bases and J by 0 bases, and 18 bases separated the two germline ends. The CDR3 DNA sequence: TGTGCCAGCAAAGAGAGTCCTCAAATCGCAACTAATGAAAAACTGTTTTTT. Protein product: CASKESPQIATNEKLFF.

This clonotype was seen repeatedly, ten times or more. V gene TRBV10-3 combines with J gene TRBJ1-1; D possibly corresponds to TRBD1 (6 bases). Trimming took off 6 bases at V and 1 base at J, with 15 bases between the two ends. Germline assignment: CDR1 ENHRY and CDR2 SYGVKD. The CDR3 totals 15 residues. CDR3 loop: CAIRDTGLGNTEAFF. CDR3 in DNA: TGTGCCATCAGAGACACAGGGCTCGGGAACACTGAAGCTTTCTTT.

This clonotype was found many times. The rearrangement uses TRBV12-3 or TRBV12-4 and TRBJ2-5, with D unclear. The length of the CDR3 is 14 residues. V lost 3 bases and J 6 bases, leaving 14 bases between the germline ends. The CDR3 nucleotides are TGTGCCAGCAGTTTCAGAGGCATCAGCCAGACCCAGTACTTC. It is translated as CASSFRGISQTQYF.

Many counts were recorded for this clonotype. The CDR3 sequence: CASSRYLGQGEKLFF. The CDR3, as DNA: TGTGCCAGCAGCCGTTACCTGGGACAAGGCGAAAAACTGTTTTTT. V is TRBV7-9 and J is TRBJ1-4, with a possible D match to TRBD1 (6 bases). The CDR3 runs 15 residues. Germline CDR1 reads SEHNR; CDR2 reads FQNEAQ (reference sequence). V dropped 5 bases and J dropped 8 bases, with 18 bases sitting between them. The full variable domain, with the rest looked up from reference TRBV7-9 and TRBJ1-4, is DTGVSQNPRHKITKRGQNVTFRCDPISEHNRLYWYRQTLGQGPEFLTYFQNEAQLEKSRLLSDRFSAERPKGSFSTLEIQRTEQGDSAMYLCASSRYLGQGEKLFFGSGTQLSVL.

This clonotype occurred many times. The chain links TRBV20-1 to TRBJ1-6; TRBD1 is a possible D gene (5 bases). The V gene's germline CDR1 is DFQATT and CDR2 SNEGSKA (reference sequence). This CDR3 region has 12 residues. The ends were cut back, 6 bases at V and 7 bases at J, with 10 bases in the middle. The CDR3 spells CSAGGLNSPLHF. DNA of the CDR3: TGCAGTGCGGGGGGACTGAATTCACCCCTCCACTTT.

This clonotype has ten or more counts. The rearrangement joins TRBV2 to TRBJ2-4; D is uncertain. The V end lost 6 bases, the J end lost 6 bases, and 9 bases lay between the germline ends. This CDR3 contains 12 residues. Germline CDR1 is SNHLY and CDR2 is FYNNEI. CDR3 sequence reads: CASSATRNIQYF. In nucleotides, the CDR3 is TGTGCCAGCAGCGCGACAAGAAACATTCAGTACTTC.

This clonotype was picked up many times. The genes are TRBV20-1 and TRBJ2-3, with TRBD2 matching over 9 bases. CDR1 and CDR2 from the germline V gene are DFQATT and SNEGSKA (reference sequence). This CDR3 spans 14 amino acids. The trim removed 0 bases at V and 5 bases at J, leaving 3 bases unmatched. Written as DNA, the CDR3 is TGCAGTGCTAGAGACGGGACTAGCTTAGATACGCAGTATTTT. Its protein is CSARDGTSLDTQYF.

This clonotype was recorded at least ten times. The chain joins TRBV7-2 to TRBJ2-1; 10 bases fit TRBD2. V was clipped by 1 base and J by 4 bases; unmatched bases: 4. Germline V CDR1 and CDR2: SGHTA, FQGNSA. This CDR3 has 16 residues. DNA of the CDR3: TGTGCCAGCAGCTTAGAGCCAGCGGGGGGGTACAATGAGCAGTTCTTC. Protein: CASSLEPAGGYNEQFF.